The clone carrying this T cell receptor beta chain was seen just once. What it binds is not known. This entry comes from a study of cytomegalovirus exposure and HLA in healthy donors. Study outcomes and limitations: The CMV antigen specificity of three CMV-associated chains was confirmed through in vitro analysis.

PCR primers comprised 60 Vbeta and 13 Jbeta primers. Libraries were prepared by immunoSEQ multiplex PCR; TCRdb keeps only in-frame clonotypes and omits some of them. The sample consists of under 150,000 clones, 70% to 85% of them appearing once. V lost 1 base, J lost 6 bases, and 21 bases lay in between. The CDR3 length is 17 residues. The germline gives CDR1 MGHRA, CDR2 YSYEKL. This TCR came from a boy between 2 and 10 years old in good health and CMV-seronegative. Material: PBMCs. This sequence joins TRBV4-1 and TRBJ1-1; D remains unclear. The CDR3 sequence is CASSQGRFEVIVAEAFF. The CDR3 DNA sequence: TGCGCCAGCAGCCAAGGACGGTTTGAGGTAATCGTTGCTGAAGCTTTCTTT.